The text below deals with one T cell receptor beta chain. The data are from a study of T cells after yellow fever vaccination. The V and J ends lost 6 bases and 3 bases, in that order; junction bases with no gene match: 4. The CDR3 spans 13 residues. Germline values: CDR1 MNHNY, CDR2 SVGAGI (reference sequence). MiXCR, run by TCRdb on the 5' RACE reads, gives a single entry per CDR3 protein. The table has approximately 160,000 distinct CDR3 sequences, roughly 6.2% seen once. The source is a man aged 18 to 29 who received the YFV17D yellow fever vaccine. The specimen was CD4+ T cells sorted from PBMCs, collected on the day of the first yellow fever vaccination. The chain employs TRBV6-6 and TRBJ1-2, with 7 bases aligning to TRBD1. DNA of the CDR3: TGTGCCAGCAGCCCAGGGGGTGACTATGGCTACACCTTC. This translates into CASSPGGDYGYTF.